This T cell receptor (beta chain) came from a study of blood T cell repertoires in COVID-19. Sequencing was performed with immunoSEQ multiplex PCR; in TCRdb, only in-frame clones are kept and a portion is missing. The sample includes some 96,000 clones, approximately 87% of them seen just once. The CDR3 covers 12 residues. The germline V gene encodes CDR1 LGHDT and CDR2 YNNKEL (reference sequence). The germline V and J ends were trimmed by 2 bases and 5 bases, with 6 bases remaining between them. Sequencing was performed on peripheral blood. This rearrangement joins TRBV3-1 (or the pseudogene TRBV3-2) to TRBJ1-2, with a possible D match to TRBD1 (6 bases). This receptor was identified in a human donor in a cohort sampled during active COVID-19. The CDR3 DNA sequence: TGTGCCAGCAGCCAACAGGGGTATGGCTACACCTTC. Amino acids: CASSQQGYGYTF.